Given below is one TCR beta chain in context. The sample is drawn from a study of cytomegalovirus exposure and HLA in healthy donors. Study context: From donors who were HLA-typed, an early data release held about 89 million unique TCRs.

The PCR ran on 60 Vbeta and 13 Jbeta primers. TCRdb's copy holds only in-frame clones and misses some; the assay was immunoSEQ multiplex PCR. Of under 250,000 clones in the sample, about 72% were seen once. The CDR3 runs to 12 residues. Trimming shortened V by 5 bases and J by 6 bases, and 8 bases separated the two germline ends. Germline assignment: CDR1 MNHNS and CDR2 SASEGT. The sample consisted of PBMCs. The source of this sequence is a male donor in good health and CMV-seronegative. This sequence joins TRBV6-1 and TRBJ1-5; D gene unclear. The CDR3 protein is CASSPSFQPQHF. The CDR3 nucleotides read TGTGCCAGCAGTCCCAGTTTTCAGCCCCAGCATTTT.